A selection of T cell receptor beta chains follows, all from one sample in a study of shared clonotypes between healthy human individuals. Method: immunoSEQ multiplex PCR; TCRdb's copy keeps in-frame clones and lacks some. The repertoire has more than 550,000 clones, about 92% of them found once; the top ten carry about 34%. The sequencing input was memory CD8+ T cells from PBMCs. All receptors come from a young man in good health. Some clones in this sample may be carry-over from other donors' samples. CDR3s include the opening cysteine and the closing phenylalanine or tryptophan.

J | V | CDR3
TRBJ2-7 | TRBV9 | CASSAYGTASYEQYF
TRBJ2-7 | TRBV7-9 | CASSHTGRGSYEQYF
TRBJ2-7 | TRBV27 | CASSGHSGGWGYEQYF
TRBJ1-2 | TRBV11-2 | CASEVCWRKGNCVYGYTF
TRBJ2-5 | TRBV11-1 | CASSLTSDQETQYF
TRBJ2-7 | TRBV19 | CASSISSTYEQYF
TRBJ2-7 | TRBV11-2 | CASSLFFGDSYEQYF
TRBJ1-1 | TRBV4-1 | CASSQDMETAHAFF
TRBJ2-7 | TRBV5-4 | CASSQGGGRVEQYF
TRBJ2-7 | TRBV7-9 | CASSSSGGRTPYEQYF
TRBJ2-1 | TRBV30 | CAWSSGQGDNEQFF
TRBJ1-1 | TRBV15 | CATSTLQQGSGTEAFF
TRBJ2-7 | TRBV18 | CASSEFSGTQISYEQYF
TRBJ2-5 | TRBV28 | CASSPLGGEETQYF
TRBJ1-1 | TRBV4-1 | CASSQDRGLNTEAFF
TRBJ2-1 | TRBV6-5 | CASTPGAGPGNEQFF
TRBJ2-5 | TRBV30 | CAWSGLLAPGLVRETQYF
TRBJ2-1 | TRBV5-1 | CASSLTSQAEQFF
TRBJ2-3 | TRBV5-8 | CASSPRTGTDTQYF
TRBJ2-7 | TRBV6-5 | CASSPRGTTLYEQYF
TRBJ1-4 | TRBV28 | CASRDITSGRNEKLFF
TRBJ2-7 | TRBV7-9 | CASSLRDRTYEQYF
TRBJ1-1 | TRBV13 | CASSPGGDIAFF
TRBJ1-2 | TRBV6-1 | CASSNLGLRYGYTF